The next 11 T cell receptor beta chains were all read from a single sample in a study of blood T cell repertoires in COVID-19. The assay was immunoSEQ multiplex PCR, and TCRdb's table has in-frame clones only and misses some. The table shows hundreds of thousands of clones, with approximately 90% occurring only once. The sample taken for sequencing was PBMCs or T cells enriched from blood (not recorded which). The receptors here all came from a man aged 18 to 30 who had recovered from COVID-19.

The J gene is TRBJ1-6, the V gene TRBV9; 11 bases are shared with TRBD1. Germline V gives CDR1 SGDLS, CDR2 YYNGEE. Losses at the gene ends were 6 bases for V and 9 bases for J; bases not matched to a gene: 2. This CDR3 spans 13 amino acids. The CDR3 DNA reads TGTGCCAGCACAGGGACAGGGGGTTCACCCCTCCACTTT. This sequence encodes CASTGTGGSPLHF.

The V call is TRBV18, the J call TRBJ2-7, with 8 bases matching TRBD2. The CDR3 is 15 residues long. Germline assignment: CDR1 KGHSH and CDR2 LQKENI. V shed 3 bases and J 4 bases; nucleotides not matched to a gene: 8. The CDR3 sequence is CASSPPGLGLYEQYF. As DNA, the CDR3 is TGTGCCAGCTCACCTCCGGGACTAGGCTTATACGAGCAGTACTTC.

The gene calls are TRBV7-3 and TRBJ2-3; TRBD1 aligns across 8 bases. Trimming cost V 5 bases and J 0 bases; bases outside gene matches: 4. The germline V gene has CDR1 SGHTA and CDR2 FQGTGA. The CDR3 covers 15 residues. DNA for the CDR3: TGTGCCAGCAGCCCGACAGGGGCTAGCACAGATACGCAGTATTTT. It is translated as CASSPTGASTDTQYF.

The chain carries TRBV24-1 and TRBJ2-7; 7 nucleotides match TRBD2. This CDR3 has 16 amino acids. With V trimmed by 2 bases and J by 2 bases, 8 bases remained unmatched. Germline CDR1 is KGHDR and CDR2 is SFDVKD. DNA of the CDR3: TGTGCCACCAGTGATTCAAGCGGGATAGGCCCCTACGAGCAGTACTTC. As protein: CATSDSSGIGPYEQYF.

The chain uses TRBV19 and TRBJ1-3; TRBD1 is a possible D gene (5 bases). In germline, CDR1 is LNHDA, CDR2 SQIVND (reference sequence). This CDR3 has 14 residues. Trimming took off 6 bases at V and 0 bases at J, with 9 bases between the two ends. CDR3 sequence reads: CASRRQNSGNTIYF. The CDR3 bases are TGTGCCAGTAGGCGACAGAACTCTGGAAACACCATATATTTT.

As regards this clone: At the DNA level, this CDR3 is encoded by other sequences in the same sample as well. The chain links TRBV28 to TRBJ1-2, with 9 nucleotides matching TRBD1. The CDR3 is 14 amino acids. Per germline, CDR1 MDHEN and CDR2 SYDVKM. Trimming cost V 1 base and J 4 bases; bases outside gene matches: 1. In nucleotides, the CDR3 is TGTGCCAGCAGTTTATCGGACAGGGGCTATGGCTACACCTTC. Encoded protein: CASSLSDRGYGYTF.

The gene calls are TRBV5-4 and TRBJ1-1; perhaps TRBD1 as D (6 bases). The germline gives CDR1 SGHNT, CDR2 YYREEE (reference sequence). CDR3 length equals 13 residues. Trimming removed 5 bases at V and 1 base at J, with 9 bases between. The CDR3, as DNA: TGTGCCAGCAGACAACAGGGGAACACTGAAGCTTTCTTT. Its translation: CASRQQGNTEAFF.

This chain joins TRBV29-1 and TRBJ2-5; D is unresolved. Germline V gene sequence: CDR1 SQVTM, CDR2 ANQGSEA. The CDR3 has 11 residues. The germline V and J ends were trimmed by 6 bases and 5 bases, with 10 bases remaining between them. The CDR3 coding sequence is TGCAGCGTCCGTCGGTTGGAGACCCAGTACTTC. Protein product: CSVRRLETQYF.

The gene calls are TRBV5-1 and TRBJ1-2; TRBD1 agrees at 9 bases. This CDR3 spans 16 amino acids. The V gene end was trimmed by 4 bases and the J gene end by 4 bases; junction bases not matched to a gene: 11. CDR1 and CDR2 (germline): SGHRS, YFSETQ. The CDR3 bases are TGCGCCAGCAGCGGGGAACCCCCGGGACAGGGCTATGGCTACACCTTC. Translating it yields CASSGEPPGQGYGYTF. The complete variable domain, with remaining parts taken from reference TRBV5-1 and TRBJ1-2, reads KAGVTQTPRYLIKTRGQQVTLSCSPISGHRSVSWYQQTPGQGLQFLFEYFSETQRNKGNFPGRFSGRQFSNSRSEMNVSTLELGDSALYLCASSGEPPGQGYGYTFGSGTRLTVV.

V usage is TRBV7-9 and J usage is TRBJ2-7; possible D gene TRBD1, 5 bases. Germline-derived CDR1 and CDR2 are SEHNR and FQNEAQ (reference sequence). This CDR3 contains 12 residues. V lost 2 bases, J lost 5 bases, and 7 bases lay in between. The CDR3 bases are TGTGCCAGCAGCTTAATAGGGGACGAGCAGTACTTC. Translated: CASSLIGDEQYF. Full variable domain (missing parts from reference TRBV7-9 and TRBJ2-7): DTGVSQNPRHKITKRGQNVTFRCDPISEHNRLYWYRQTLGQGPEFLTYFQNEAQLEKSRLLSDRFSAERPKGSFSTLEIQRTEQGDSAMYLCASSLIGDEQYFGPGTRLTVT.

On this clone: Different DNA sequences within this sample yield the same CDR3. This chain uses TRBV6-5 with TRBJ1-1; D may be TRBD1 (6 bases). In germline, CDR1 is MNHEY, CDR2 SVGAGI. The germline V and J ends were trimmed by 6 bases and 5 bases, with 13 bases remaining between them. The CDR3 spans 13 residues. The DNA of the CDR3 is TGTGCCAGCAGAAGAACAGGGATAACTGAAGCTTTCTTT. Protein product: CASRRTGITEAFF.